These 2 T cell receptor beta chains were sequenced from one sample in a study of T cell repertoires in cytomegalovirus infection. TCRdb independently ran MiXCR on the reads; one entry per CDR3 protein. The top ten clones hold 10% of a sample with approximately 500,000 distinct CDR3 sequences, roughly 12% of them seen once. The source material was PBMCs. These TCRs come from a human donor in good health (CMV status not recorded). Some clones in this sample may be carry-over from other donors' samples.

There are many counts of this clonotype. In DNA, the CDR3 is TGTGCCAGCAGTTCTTCTCGAAATGGGGGGGGATTAGCCAAAAACATTCAGTACTTC. It encodes CASSSSRNGGGLAKNIQYF. The rearrangement joins TRBV28 to TRBJ2-4; 7 bases agree with TRBD2. The germline CDR1 and CDR2 sequences are MDHEN and SYDVKM. This CDR3 contains 19 residues. J lost 0 bases, V lost 4 bases, and 15 bases had no gene match. Full variable domain (missing parts from reference TRBV28 and TRBJ2-4): DVKVTQSSRYLVKRTGEKVFLECVQDMDHENMFWYRQDPGLGLRLIYFSYDVKMKEKGDIPEGYSVSREKKERFSLILESASTNQTSMYLCASSSSRNGGGLAKNIQYFGAGTRLSVL.

This clonotype was seen at least ten times. In nucleotides, the CDR3 is TGTGCCAGCCGGGACAGTAACACCGGGGAGCTGTTTTTT. It is translated as CASRDSNTGELFF. The chain uses TRBV7-3 and TRBJ2-2; TRBD1 matches at 7 bases. The CDR3 is 13 amino acids. Germline V lookup: CDR1 SGHTA, CDR2 FQGTGA. J was trimmed by 2 bases and V by 8 bases; bases with no gene match: 2.